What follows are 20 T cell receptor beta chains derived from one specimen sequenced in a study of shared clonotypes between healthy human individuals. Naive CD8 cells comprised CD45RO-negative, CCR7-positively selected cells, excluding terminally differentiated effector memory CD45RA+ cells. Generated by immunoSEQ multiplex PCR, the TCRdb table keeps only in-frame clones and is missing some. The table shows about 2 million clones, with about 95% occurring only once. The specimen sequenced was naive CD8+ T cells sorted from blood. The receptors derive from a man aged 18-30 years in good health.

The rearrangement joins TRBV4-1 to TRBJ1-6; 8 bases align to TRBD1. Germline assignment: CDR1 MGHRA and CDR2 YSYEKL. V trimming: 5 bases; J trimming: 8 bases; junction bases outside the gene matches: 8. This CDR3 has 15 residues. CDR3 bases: TGCGCCAGCAGCTTTCCTCAGGGGGCGGATTCACCCCTCCACTTT. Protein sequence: CASSFPQGADSPLHF.

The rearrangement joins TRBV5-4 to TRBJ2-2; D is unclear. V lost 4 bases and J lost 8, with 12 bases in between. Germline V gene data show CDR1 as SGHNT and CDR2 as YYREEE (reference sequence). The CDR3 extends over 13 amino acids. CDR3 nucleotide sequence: TGTGCCAGCAGCCCCTGGACCGGAGGGGAGCTGTTTTTT. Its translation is CASSPWTGGELFF.

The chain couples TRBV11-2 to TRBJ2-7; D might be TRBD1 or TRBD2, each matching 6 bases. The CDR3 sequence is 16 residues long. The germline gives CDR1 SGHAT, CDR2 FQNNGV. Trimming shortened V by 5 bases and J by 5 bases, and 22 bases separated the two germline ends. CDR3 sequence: CASSPTPSPGADEQYF. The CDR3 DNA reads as TGTGCCAGCAGCCCCACCCCTTCCCCGGGGGCGGACGAGCAGTACTTC.

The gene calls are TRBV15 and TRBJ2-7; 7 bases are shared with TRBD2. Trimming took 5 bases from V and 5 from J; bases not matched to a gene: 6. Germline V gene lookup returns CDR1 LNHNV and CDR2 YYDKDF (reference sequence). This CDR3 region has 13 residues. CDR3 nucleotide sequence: TGTGCCACCAGCGGAGGCGGGAGCAACGAGCAGTACTTC. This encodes CATSGGGSNEQYF.

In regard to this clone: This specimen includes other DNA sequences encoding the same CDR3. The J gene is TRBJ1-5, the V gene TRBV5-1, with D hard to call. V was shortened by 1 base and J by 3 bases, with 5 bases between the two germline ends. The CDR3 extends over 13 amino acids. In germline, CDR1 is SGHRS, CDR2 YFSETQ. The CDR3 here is CASSLTYNQPQHF. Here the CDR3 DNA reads TGCGCCAGCAGCTTGACGTACAATCAGCCCCAGCATTTT. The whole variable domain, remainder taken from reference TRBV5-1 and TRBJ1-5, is KAGVTQTPRYLIKTRGQQVTLSCSPISGHRSVSWYQQTPGQGLQFLFEYFSETQRNKGNFPGRFSGRQFSNSRSEMNVSTLELGDSALYLCASSLTYNQPQHFGDGTRLSIL.

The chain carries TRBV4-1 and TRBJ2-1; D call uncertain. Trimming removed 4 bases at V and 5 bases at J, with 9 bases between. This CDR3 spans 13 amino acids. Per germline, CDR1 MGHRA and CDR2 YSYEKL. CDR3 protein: CASSLALDNEQFF. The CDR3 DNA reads TGCGCCAGCAGCCTAGCCCTAGACAATGAGCAGTTCTTC.

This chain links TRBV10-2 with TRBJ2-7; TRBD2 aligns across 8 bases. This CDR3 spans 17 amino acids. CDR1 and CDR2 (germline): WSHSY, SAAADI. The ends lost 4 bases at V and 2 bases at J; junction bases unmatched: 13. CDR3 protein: CASSGTPTSGGAYEQYF. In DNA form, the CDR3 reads TGCGCCAGCAGTGGCACACCCACTAGCGGAGGGGCCTACGAGCAGTACTTC.

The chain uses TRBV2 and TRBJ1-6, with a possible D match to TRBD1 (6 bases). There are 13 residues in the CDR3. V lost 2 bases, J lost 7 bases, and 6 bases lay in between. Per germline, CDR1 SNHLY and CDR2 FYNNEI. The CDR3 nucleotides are TGTGCCAGCAGTGAAACAGGGAATTCACCCCTCCACTTT. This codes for CASSETGNSPLHF.

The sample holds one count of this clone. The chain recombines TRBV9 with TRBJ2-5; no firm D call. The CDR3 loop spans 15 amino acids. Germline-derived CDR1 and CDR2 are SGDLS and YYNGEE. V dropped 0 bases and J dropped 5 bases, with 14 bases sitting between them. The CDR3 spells CASSVDISVGETQYF. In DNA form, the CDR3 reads TGTGCCAGCAGCGTAGACATTTCCGTCGGGGAGACCCAGTACTTC. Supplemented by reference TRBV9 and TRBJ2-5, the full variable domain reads DSGVTQTPKHLITATGQRVTLRCSPRSGDLSVYWYQQSLDQGLQFLIQYYNGEERAKGNILERFSAQQFPDLHSELNLSSLELGDSALYFCASSVDISVGETQYFGPGTRLLVL.

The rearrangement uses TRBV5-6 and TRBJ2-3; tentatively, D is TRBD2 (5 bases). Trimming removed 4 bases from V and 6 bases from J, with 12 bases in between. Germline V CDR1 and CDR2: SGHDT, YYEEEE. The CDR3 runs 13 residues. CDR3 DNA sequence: TGTGCCAGCAGCAAATTACTAGAGGATACGCAGTATTTT. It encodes CASSKLLEDTQYF.

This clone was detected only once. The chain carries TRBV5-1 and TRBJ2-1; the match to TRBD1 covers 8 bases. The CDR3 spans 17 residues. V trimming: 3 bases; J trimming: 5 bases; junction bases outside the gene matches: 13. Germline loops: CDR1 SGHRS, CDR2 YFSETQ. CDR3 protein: CASSSQGAGTIDNEQFF. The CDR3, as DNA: TGCGCCAGCAGCTCCCAGGGGGCAGGTACTATAGACAATGAGCAGTTCTTC.

The CDR3 loop reads CASSSLTSTGGWSYGYTF. CDR3 DNA sequence: TGTGCCAGTAGTTCTCTCACGTCGACAGGGGGCTGGAGCTATGGCTACACCTTC. The genes are TRBV19 and TRBJ1-2, with 10 bases that match TRBD1. Germline-derived CDR1 and CDR2 are LNHDA and SQIVND (reference sequence). This CDR3 is built from 18 residues. V gave up 5 bases and J gave up 4 bases; unmatched junction bases: 16.

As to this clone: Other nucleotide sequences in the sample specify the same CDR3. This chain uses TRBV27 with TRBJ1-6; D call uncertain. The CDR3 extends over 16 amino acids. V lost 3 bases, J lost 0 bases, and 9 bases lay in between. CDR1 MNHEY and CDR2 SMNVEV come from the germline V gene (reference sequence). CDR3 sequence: CASSLSTSSYNSPLHF. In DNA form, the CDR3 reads TGTGCCAGCAGTTTGTCAACTAGCTCCTATAATTCACCCCTCCACTTT.

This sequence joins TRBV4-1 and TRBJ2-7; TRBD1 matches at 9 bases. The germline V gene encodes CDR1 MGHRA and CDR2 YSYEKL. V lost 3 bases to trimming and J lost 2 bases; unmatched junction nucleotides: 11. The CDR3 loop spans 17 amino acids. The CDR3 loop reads CASSQPGQGSLTYEQYF. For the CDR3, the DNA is TGCGCCAGCAGCCAGCCGGGACAGGGATCATTAACCTACGAGCAGTACTTC.

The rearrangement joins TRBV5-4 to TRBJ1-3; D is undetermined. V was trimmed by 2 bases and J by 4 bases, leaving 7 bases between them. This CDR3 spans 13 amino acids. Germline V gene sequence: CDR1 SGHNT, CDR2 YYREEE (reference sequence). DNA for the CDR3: TGTGCCAGCAGCTTTGCCTCCGGAAACACCATATATTTT. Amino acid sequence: CASSFASGNTIYF.

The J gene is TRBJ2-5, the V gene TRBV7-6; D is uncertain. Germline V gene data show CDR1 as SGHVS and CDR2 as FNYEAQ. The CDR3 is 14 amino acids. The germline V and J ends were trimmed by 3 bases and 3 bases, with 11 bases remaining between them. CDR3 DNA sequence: TGTGCCAGCAGCTTGGACGGCGGTAAAGAGACCCAGTACTTC. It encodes CASSLDGGKETQYF.

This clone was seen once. The chain's CDR3 is CSVEGDRGPYEQYF. In DNA, the CDR3 is TGCAGCGTTGAAGGGGACAGGGGACCCTACGAGCAGTACTTC. The chain joins TRBV29-1 to TRBJ2-7; TRBD1 aligns across 10 bases. CDR3 length equals 14 residues. J was trimmed by 2 bases and V by 1 base; bases with no gene match: 2. The germline V gene encodes CDR1 SQVTM and CDR2 ANQGSEA.

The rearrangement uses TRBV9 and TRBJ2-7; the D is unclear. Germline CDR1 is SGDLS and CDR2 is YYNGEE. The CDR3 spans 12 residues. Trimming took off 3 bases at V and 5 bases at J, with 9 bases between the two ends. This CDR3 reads CASSAYGDEQYF. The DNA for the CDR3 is TGTGCCAGCAGCGCATATGGGGACGAGCAGTACTTC.

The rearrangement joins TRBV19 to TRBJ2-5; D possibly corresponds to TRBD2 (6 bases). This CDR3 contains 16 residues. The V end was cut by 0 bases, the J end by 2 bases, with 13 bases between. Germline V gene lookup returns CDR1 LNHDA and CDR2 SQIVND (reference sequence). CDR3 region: CASSIEAGSEQETQYF. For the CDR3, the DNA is TGTGCCAGTAGTATAGAAGCGGGCTCCGAACAAGAGACCCAGTACTTC.

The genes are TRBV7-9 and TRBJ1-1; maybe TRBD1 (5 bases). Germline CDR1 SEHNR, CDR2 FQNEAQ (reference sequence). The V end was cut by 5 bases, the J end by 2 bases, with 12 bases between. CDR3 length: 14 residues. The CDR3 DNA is TGTGCCAGCAGCGGGGGACCGCATAACACTGAAGCTTTCTTT. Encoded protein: CASSGGPHNTEAFF.